These T cell receptor beta chains were read from a single sample in a study of response to subunit inactivated influenza vaccine. A single record per CDR3 protein comes from TCRdb applying MiXCR to the RT-PCR reads. The table lists 530,000 or so distinct CDR3 sequences, 14% of them singletons. The sample in question was PBMCs from blood, obtained 11 to 12 days after vaccination. Receptors were obtained from a man aged 50 to 60 who received an inactivated influenza vaccine. Each CDR3 is given with its conserved first and last residue. The D gene is left open where the match is weak. Size is stated for part of the rows, as once, few or many counts, or as a class when the clone is expanded.

.,14,.,TRBV5-6,TRBJ1-2,TGTGCCAGCAGCCTTGGACAACTAGCCTATGGCTACACCTTC,CASSLGQLAYGYTF
few,14,TRBD1,TRBV10-3,TRBJ2-1,TGTGCCATCAGCCCCGGGACAGCCCTTGGTGAGCAGTTCTTC,CAISPGTALGEQFF
.,16,TRBD2,TRBV12-3/TRBV12-4,TRBJ2-3,TGTGCCAGCAGTTTAGCCCTAGCGGGGGCCACAGATACGCAGTATTTT,CASSLALAGATDTQYF
.,16,TRBD2,TRBV4-3,TRBJ2-5,TGCGCCAGCAGCCGCCGCATCGGGGGGGGTCAAGAGACCCAGTACTTC,CASSRRIGGGQETQYF
many,12,.,TRBV5-5,TRBJ2-7,TGTGCCAGCAGCTTAACAGCCTACGAGCAGTACTTC,CASSLTAYEQYF
many,11,.,TRBV7-2,TRBJ1-1,TGTGCCAGCAGCATAAGGCGTGAAGCTTTCTTT,CASSIRREAFF
.,10,.,TRBV7-9,TRBJ1-1,TGTGCCAGCAGCGGGGACGCGGCTTTCTTT,CASSGDAAFF
few,14,TRBD1,TRBV12-3/TRBV12-4,TRBJ1-2,TGTGCCAGCAGTTTAGGAGGGACAGGGGGTGGCTACACCTTC,CASSLGGTGGGYTF
many,13,.,TRBV4-2,TRBJ2-5,TGTGCCAGCAGCCTAAGTGCTCAAGAGACCCAGTACTTC,CASSLSAQETQYF
few,14,.,TRBV11-3,TRBJ2-7,TGTGCCAGCAGCTTCACAGACAGGCCCTACGAGCAGTACTTC,CASSFTDRPYEQYF
.,10,.,TRBV14,TRBJ2-5,TGTGCCGGCCCCCAGGAGACCCAGTACTTC,CAGPQETQYF
few,16,.,TRBV18,TRBJ2-5,TGTGCCAGCTCAAAGACCCAGCAGGGAGGCCAAGAGACCCAGTACTTC,CASSKTQQGGQETQYF
many,15,.,TRBV12-3/TRBV12-4,TRBJ1-4,TGTGCCAGCAGGGGAGGGCCGGCGCTTAATGAAAAACTGTTTTTT,CASRGGPALNEKLFF
few,14,.,TRBV4-1,TRBJ2-1,TGCGCCAGCAGCCAAGAAAGCTCCTACAATGAGCAGTTCTTC,CASSQESSYNEQFF
few,16,.,TRBV3-1,TRBJ2-1,TGTGCCAGCAGCCAAGCCCAGGCGGGGTTTATCACTGAGCAGTTCTTC,CASSQAQAGFITEQFF
few,15,TRBD2,TRBV6-1,TRBJ2-7,TGTGCAACTGTTGGGCTAGCGGGGGGAGGCTACGAGCAGTACTTC,CATVGLAGGGYEQYF
.,15,TRBD2,TRBV28,TRBJ2-1,TGTGCCAGCAGTTTATTCGGCGGGAGGCGAAATGAGCAGTTCTTC,CASSLFGGRRNEQFF
.,15,TRBD1,TRBV12-3/TRBV12-4,TRBJ1-4,TGTGCCAGCAGTTCCGGACAGGGCCGGAATGAAAAACTGTTTTTT,CASSSGQGRNEKLFF
few,10,.,TRBV20-1,TRBJ2-3,TGCAGTGCCCCTATATCAGCGCAGTATTTT,CSAPISAQYF
few,13,TRBD1,TRBV10-3,TRBJ1-4,TGTGCCATAGGACAGGGCCCAAGCGAAAAACTGTTTTTT,CAIGQGPSEKLFF
many,14,TRBD1,TRBV5-1,TRBJ2-7,TGCGCCAGCAGCTACCTAGACAGGGGCCCCGAGCAGTACTTC,CASSYLDRGPEQYF
few,17,.,TRBV3-1,TRBJ2-3,TGTGCCAGCAGCCCCGTGAGGGGGACACCTAGCACAGATACGCAGTATTTT,CASSPVRGTPSTDTQYF
few,18,TRBD2,TRBV6-5,TRBJ2-3,TGTGCCAGCAGTTCCTGGACTAGCGGGAGGGCCCAGCCAGATACGCAGTATTTT,CASSSWTSGRAQPDTQYF
few,15,.,TRBV20-1,TRBJ2-7,TGCAGTGCTCGACACCCAGCGAAGAGCTCCTACGAGCAGTACTTC,CSARHPAKSSYEQYF
.,15,.,TRBV6-2/TRBV6-3,TRBJ2-2,TGTGCCAGCAGTCGGACCCGGGACATAGGAGGGGAGCTGTTTTTT,CASSRTRDIGGELFF
.,16,.,TRBV5-6,TRBJ2-2,TGTGCCAGCAGCTTGGCATTCAGGGTGTCGACCGGGGAGCTGTTTTTT,CASSLAFRVSTGELFF
.,16,TRBD1,TRBV20-1,TRBJ2-1,TGCAGTGTGCCGGGACAGGGGGCTCGTCCCTACAATGAGCAGTTCTTC,CSVPGQGARPYNEQFF
.,14,TRBD1,TRBV7-9,TRBJ2-7,TGTGCCATCATTTCGGACAGGGGTGAAGTCGAGCAGTACTTC,CAIISDRGEVEQYF
.,16,.,TRBV20-1,TRBJ1-5,TGCAGTGCTAGAGATCGAGAAAGGGGAAGCAATCAGCCCCAGCATTTT,CSARDRERGSNQPQHF
many,8,.,TRBV7-2,TRBJ2-5,TGTGCCAGCAGCGCAACGCACTTC,CASSATHF
.,14,.,TRBV12-3/TRBV12-4,TRBJ1-6,TGTGCCAGCAGCAAAGACAGGATAAGTTCACCCCTCCACTTT,CASSKDRISSPLHF
few,15,.,TRBV28,TRBJ2-3,TGTGCCAGCAGCCGCAATTATGCTAGCACAGATACGCAGTATTTT,CASSRNYASTDTQYF
few,18,TRBD2,TRBV3-1,TRBJ2-3,TGTGCCAGCAGCCAAGATCGTCTTCCGGGGGGATTCACAGATACGCAGTATTTT,CASSQDRLPGGFTDTQYF
.,17,TRBD1,TRBV20-1,TRBJ2-6,TGCAGTGCTAGGACGGGACAGGCAGTTACGGGGGCCAACGTCCTGACTTTC,CSARTGQAVTGANVLTF
.,17,TRBD1,TRBV2,TRBJ2-7,TGTGCCAGCAGTGAAGTCCCAGGGGGCGCTTACCCTCTCGAGCAGTACTTC,CASSEVPGGAYPLEQYF
few,15,.,TRBV3-1,TRBJ2-5,TGTGCCAGCAGCCAAGATCGTGACACCCAAGAGACCCAGTACTTC,CASSQDRDTQETQYF
few,14,.,TRBV3-1,TRBJ2-5,TGTGCCAGCGCACCCCTCCCACTACAAGAGACCCAGTACTTC,CASAPLPLQETQYF
few,15,TRBD1,TRBV6-5,TRBJ1-6,TGTGCCAGCAGTTCGACGGACAGGGGTAATTCACCCCTCCACTTT,CASSSTDRGNSPLHF
.,14,TRBD1,TRBV5-1,TRBJ2-7,TGCGCCAGCCAGACCGGGACAGGGTCCCGTGAGCAGTACTTC,CASQTGTGSREQYF
.,13,.,TRBV12-3/TRBV12-4,TRBJ1-1,TGTGCCAGCAGTTCTAGAGGGGCGACTGAAGCTTTCTTT,CASSSRGATEAFF
.,14,.,TRBV19,TRBJ2-2,TGTGCCAGTTCCCAGCACGGGGGCGCCGGGGAGCTGTTTTTT,CASSQHGGAGELFF
.,14,.,TRBV5-1,TRBJ2-5,TGCGCCAGCAGCTCGCGGGCCACTCAAGAGACCCAGTACTTC,CASSSRATQETQYF
many,14,.,TRBV6-5,TRBJ1-6,TGTGCCAGCAGTTACGGGTACACAGATTCACCCCTCCACTTT,CASSYGYTDSPLHF
few,15,.,TRBV11-3,TRBJ2-1,TGTGCCAGCAGCTTAGATCCTGACAGCCACAATGAGCAGTTCTTC,CASSLDPDSHNEQFF
few,15,.,TRBV4-3,TRBJ2-1,TGCGCCAGCAGCCAAGATCGGACTCGCAGCGATGAGCAGTTCTTC,CASSQDRTRSDEQFF
.,16,TRBD2,TRBV30,TRBJ2-3,TGTGCCTGGAGTCCTCTGGCGGGGGGGCGTGCAGATACGCAGTATTTT,CAWSPLAGGRADTQYF
few,15,.,TRBV4-3,TRBJ1-3,TGCGCCAGCAGCCGACTTACAGGGCCAGGAAACACCATATATTTT,CASSRLTGPGNTIYF
once,14,.,TRBV4-1,TRBJ2-7,TGCGCCAGCAGCCAAAAAGGGGTTTCCTACGAGCAGTACTTC,CASSQKGVSYEQYF
many,15,.,TRBV15,TRBJ2-7,TGTGCCACCTCCCCTACCGCAGGGTCCTCCTACGAGCAGTACTTC,CATSPTAGSSYEQYF
few,13,.,TRBV3-1,TRBJ2-7,TGTGCCAGCAGCCAAGATCCCCAACGGGAGCAGTACTTC,CASSQDPQREQYF
few,14,.,TRBV29-1,TRBJ2-6,TGCAGCGTTGAAGGGGACTCTGGGGCCAACGTCCTGACTTTC,CSVEGDSGANVLTF
.,14,.,TRBV7-2,TRBJ2-5,TGTGCCAGCAGCCCCTGGGAACTTAAAGAGACCCAGTACTTC,CASSPWELKETQYF
many,15,TRBD2,TRBV12-3/TRBV12-4,TRBJ2-1,TGTGCCAGCAGTTTGGGGACTAGCGGGATAAATGAGCAGTTCTTC,CASSLGTSGINEQFF
.,13,.,TRBV4-1,TRBJ2-3,TGCGCCAGCAGCCAAGAGGCAGCATATACGCAGTATTTT,CASSQEAAYTQYF
.,18,TRBD2,TRBV7-2,TRBJ2-5,TGTGCCAGCAGCTTAGCGGGCCGAACTAGCGGGGTTCAAGAGACCCAGTACTTC,CASSLAGRTSGVQETQYF
few,16,TRBD2,TRBV5-1,TRBJ2-5,TGCGCCAGCAGCTCGGGAGCGGGAGGAACAGCCGAGACCCAGTACTTC,CASSSGAGGTAETQYF